These 25 T cell receptor beta chains were all obtained from the same sample, sequenced in a study of shared clonotypes between healthy human individuals. Produced via immunoSEQ multiplex PCR; TCRdb's table is partial and in-frame only. The sample includes around 1.5 million clones, 98% of them seen just once. The specimen was naive CD4+ T cells sorted from blood. Subset meaning: CD45RA+ positively selected. All receptors come from a young man in good health.

The rearrangement joins TRBV5-6 to TRBJ2-7; D call uncertain. The CDR3 spans 15 residues. Looked up from germline, CDR1 is SGHDT and CDR2 is YYEEEE. The V and J ends lost 7 bases and 2 bases respectively, with 19 bases between them. The CDR3 protein is CASSRISGKTYEQYF. The DNA for the CDR3 is TGTGCCAGCTCCCGAATCTCAGGTAAAACCTACGAGCAGTACTTC.

V and J are TRBV9 and TRBJ2-5, with TRBD2 as a possible D gene (6 bases). This CDR3 has 14 residues. V was cut by 7 bases and J by 3 bases, with 16 bases left in between. Germline V gene data show CDR1 as SGDLS and CDR2 as YYNGEE. The CDR3 region has the DNA TGTGCCAGCTCCTTCCGGGCGGGAAAAGAGACCCAGTACTTC. Its translation is CASSFRAGKETQYF.

The chain links TRBV18 to TRBJ2-1; 10 bases agree with TRBD2. Germline V lookup: CDR1 KGHSH, CDR2 LQKENI. This CDR3 spans 15 amino acids. After removal of 3 bases from V and 9 bases from J, the junction contained 8 bases not matched to a gene. As DNA, the CDR3 is TGTGCCAGCTCACCCCGGCTAGCGGGAGACATTGAGCAGTTCTTC. Protein product: CASSPRLAGDIEQFF.

This chain connects TRBV4-3 to TRBJ2-7; 9 bases map to TRBD2. The junction had 2 bases not matched to a gene; V was cut back by 1 base and J by 4 bases. The CDR3 runs 14 residues. CDR1 is LGHNA, CDR2 YSLEER, per germline. CDR3 protein: CASSQVAGGYEQYF. In DNA, the CDR3 is TGCGCCAGCAGCCAAGTTGCGGGAGGGTACGAGCAGTACTTC.

V is TRBV7-6 and J is TRBJ2-1, with TRBD2 matching 7 bases. CDR1 and CDR2 (germline): SGHVS, FNYEAQ. With 1 base clipped from V and 2 bases from J, the junction kept 2 bases outside the gene matches. This CDR3 has 15 residues. The CDR3 coding sequence is TGTGCCAGCAGCTTAGGCGGGAGTACCTACAATGAGCAGTTCTTC. Residues: CASSLGGSTYNEQFF.

This clone appeared once. This chain links TRBV2 with TRBJ2-1, with D unclear. Germline V gene data show CDR1 as SNHLY and CDR2 as FYNNEI. The CDR3 has 15 amino acids. V was pared by 4 bases and J by 0 bases, with 10 bases between. The CDR3 DNA reads as TGTGCCAGCAGTGTCGAGCGTATCTCCTACAATGAGCAGTTCTTC. It is translated as CASSVERISYNEQFF.

The chain has TRBV6-1 and TRBJ2-1, with 9 bases fitting TRBD1. The J segment lost 4 bases and the V segment lost 3 bases, leaving 7 bases of the junction unmatched. The CDR3 spans 16 residues. The germline gives CDR1 MNHNS, CDR2 SASEGT. CDR3 nucleotide sequence: TGTGCCAGCAGTGAGTTTAGGACAGGGGAATACAATGAGCAGTTCTTC. Protein sequence: CASSEFRTGEYNEQFF.

The chain joins TRBV5-1 to TRBJ2-7, with 8 bases that match TRBD2. The V and J ends lost 0 bases and 2 bases, in that order; junction bases with no gene match: 7. There are 16 residues in the CDR3. Germline V CDR1 and CDR2: SGHRS, YFSETQ. Written as DNA, the CDR3 is TGCGCCAGCAGCTTGGACCCAGCGGGAGCTCCCTACGAGCAGTACTTC. This codes for CASSLDPAGAPYEQYF.

This chain joins TRBV4-3 and TRBJ2-6; D call uncertain. Between the trimmed V and J ends, which lost 4 bases and 0 bases, there was a span of 16 bases. Germline V gives CDR1 LGHNA, CDR2 YSLEER. The CDR3 has 18 amino acids. CDR3 residues: CASSLRPPALSGANVLTF. The CDR3, as DNA: TGCGCCAGCAGCCTTAGGCCCCCCGCCCTCTCTGGGGCCAACGTCCTGACTTTC.

J is TRBJ2-1 and V is TRBV9; 8 nucleotides align to TRBD1. This CDR3 spans 15 amino acids. Per germline, CDR1 SGDLS and CDR2 YYNGEE. Trimming took 1 base from V and 5 from J; bases not matched to a gene: 5. The DNA for the CDR3 is TGTGCCAGCAGCGTAAAAGTGACAGGGGACAATGAGCAGTTCTTC. Its translation: CASSVKVTGDNEQFF.

The chain joins TRBV10-1 to TRBJ2-7, with 14 nucleotides matching TRBD2. The V gene end was trimmed by 6 bases and the J gene end by 6 bases; junction bases not matched to a gene: 7. The CDR3 is made up of 15 amino acids. Per the germline V gene, CDR1 is WNHNN and CDR2 is SYGVQD (reference sequence). The CDR3 protein is CASSVGLAGVGEQYF. CDR3 coding DNA: TGCGCCAGCAGCGTGGGACTAGCGGGAGTGGGCGAGCAGTACTTC.

Note on this clone: The sample contains more than one DNA sequence encoding this CDR3. The rearrangement links TRBV6-1 to TRBJ1-4; the match to TRBD1 covers 8 bases. Germline V gene data show CDR1 as MNHNS and CDR2 as SASEGT. This CDR3 contains 14 residues. V was pared by 3 bases and J by 5 bases, with 2 bases of the junction left unmatched. The CDR3 sequence is CASSEDRVNEKLFF. CDR3 bases: TGTGCCAGCAGTGAGGACAGGGTCAATGAAAAACTGTTTTTT.

The rearrangement joins TRBV5-4 to TRBJ2-7; 12 bases are shared with TRBD2. The ends lost 3 bases at V and 5 bases at J; junction bases unmatched: 12. The CDR3 consists of 17 residues. CDR1 and CDR2 from the germline V gene are SGHNT and YYREEE (reference sequence). Here the CDR3 DNA reads TGTGCCAGCAGCTCTGGACTAGCGGGACACTCGTCAAACGAGCAGTACTTC. Translation: CASSSGLAGHSSNEQYF.

This chain joins TRBV7-9 and TRBJ1-2; a possible D gene is TRBD1 (5 bases). The CDR3 has 16 residues. Germline CDR1 SEHNR, CDR2 FQNEAQ (reference sequence). The CDR3 protein is CASVVAGNMRQGGYTF. DNA for the CDR3: TGTGCTTCAGTGGTGGCAGGGAATATGAGGCAGGGTGGCTACACCTTC. Filled out from reference TRBV7-9 and TRBJ1-2, the complete variable domain reads DTGVSQNPRHKITKRGQNVTFRCDPISEHNRLYWYRQTLGQGPEFLTYFQNEAQLEKSRLLSDRFSAERPKGSFSTLEIQRTEQGDSAMYLCASVVAGNMRQGGYTFGSGTRLTVV.

To note about this clone: The sample holds other DNA sequences that translate to the same CDR3. The chain recombines TRBV10-3 with TRBJ1-2; D gene uncertain. Germline loops: CDR1 ENHRY, CDR2 SYGVKD. The V gene lost 0 bases and the J gene lost 3 bases, with 8 bases spanning the gap. The length of the CDR3 is 14 residues. The CDR3 DNA follows: TGTGCCATCAGTGAGTCTAAGGGAGACTATGGCTACACCTTC. Its translation is CAISESKGDYGYTF.

The chain links TRBV9 to TRBJ2-2; a possible D gene is TRBD1 (6 bases). CDR3 size: 15 residues. The V gene's germline CDR1 is SGDLS and CDR2 YYNGEE. Trimming stripped 0 bases from V and 0 bases from J, with 6 bases between. CDR3 region: CASSVDRANTGELFF. The CDR3 region has the DNA TGTGCCAGCAGCGTAGACAGGGCGAACACCGGGGAGCTGTTTTTT.

V usage is TRBV6-4 and J usage is TRBJ1-5; D is perhaps TRBD1 (5 bases). V lost 6 bases, J lost 6 bases, and 24 bases lay in between. CDR1 and CDR2 (germline): MRHNA, SNTAGT. The CDR3 has 17 residues. The CDR3 DNA is TGTGCCAGCAGCGCCGGACGGCAGGGCGTCGACGCTCAGCCCCAGCATTTT. This gives the protein CASSAGRQGVDAQPQHF.

The chain employs TRBV19 and TRBJ1-5, with D tentatively TRBD1 (5 bases). V lost 7 bases and J 0 bases, leaving 16 bases between the germline ends. The CDR3 is made up of 16 amino acids. Germline loops: CDR1 LNHDA, CDR2 SQIVND (reference sequence). The CDR3 sequence is CASTHRGIHSNQPQHF. CDR3 nucleotides: TGTGCCAGTACCCATAGGGGAATCCATAGCAATCAGCCCCAGCATTTT.

This clone has a single count. The V call is TRBV6-4, the J call TRBJ2-2; a possible D gene is TRBD1 (5 bases). This CDR3 has 13 amino acids. Germline CDR1 is MRHNA and CDR2 is SNTAGT. The ends were cut back, 4 bases at V and 9 bases at J, with 12 bases in the middle. CDR3 sequence: CASSADSHRELFF. CDR3 DNA: TGTGCCAGCAGTGCTGACAGTCACCGGGAGCTGTTTTTT.

The chain has TRBV5-1 and TRBJ2-7, with D perhaps TRBD2 (6 bases). The length of the CDR3 is 16 residues. From germline, CDR1 is SGHRS and CDR2 YFSETQ. The V end was cut by 1 base, the J end by 2 bases, with 16 bases between. CDR3 region: CASSLLRGDGAYEQYF. The CDR3 region has the DNA TGCGCCAGCAGCTTGCTCCGCGGGGACGGTGCCTACGAGCAGTACTTC.

The V call is TRBV7-9, the J call TRBJ2-5; TRBD2 agrees at 7 bases. The CDR3 has 16 amino acids. V shed 4 bases, J shed 0 bases, and the junction held 8 bases outside the gene matches. Germline lookup yields CDR1 SEHNR and CDR2 FQNEAQ (reference sequence). For the CDR3, the DNA is TGTGCCAGCAGCTCAAGACTAGCTCCCCACCAAGAGACCCAGTACTTC. This sequence encodes CASSSRLAPHQETQYF.

The gene calls are TRBV7-8 and TRBJ1-1, with D perhaps TRBD1 (5 bases). Germline assignment: CDR1 SGHVS and CDR2 FQNEAQ. Trimming stripped 2 bases from V and 3 bases from J, with 13 bases between. CDR3 length: 15 amino acids. CDR3 DNA sequence: TGTGCCAGCAGCTTAATGGGGGTTGTAGACACTGAAGCTTTCTTT. This encodes CASSLMGVVDTEAFF.

The chain recombines TRBV7-8 with TRBJ2-2; D perhaps matches TRBD2 (6 bases). This CDR3 is 16 amino acids long. The germline V gene has CDR1 SGHVS and CDR2 FQNEAQ. V was clipped by 0 bases and J by 9 bases, with 17 bases between them. In nucleotides, the CDR3 is TGTGCCAGCAGCTTAGCGCAAGCTAGCGCCCACCGGGAGCTGTTTTTT. Protein: CASSLAQASAHRELFF.

V usage is TRBV19 and J usage is TRBJ2-7, with 7 nucleotides matching TRBD1. From germline, CDR1 is LNHDA and CDR2 SQIVND (reference sequence). J was trimmed by 2 bases and V by 3 bases; bases with no gene match: 7. The CDR3 runs to 15 residues. The CDR3 spells CASSILTGSTYEQYF. Written as DNA, the CDR3 is TGTGCCAGTAGTATTTTGACAGGGTCCACCTACGAGCAGTACTTC.

The table lists this clone with a count of one. The chain recombines TRBV11-2 with TRBJ2-5; D gene uncertain. This CDR3 has 13 amino acids. Between the trimmed V and J ends, which lost 1 base and 5 bases, there was a span of 8 bases. Germline V CDR1 and CDR2: SGHAT, FQNNGV. The CDR3 here is CASSLAPLETQYF. For the CDR3, the DNA is TGTGCCAGCAGCTTAGCCCCACTTGAGACCCAGTACTTC.